This TCR beta chain was sequenced in a study of Graves' ophthalmopathy and Graves' hyperthyroidism. Amplified TCR beta CDR3 regions were obtained using RNA transcripts as template. Second-round multiplex PCR came after first-round RT-PCR with HTBI primers. TCRdb fed the multiplex PCR reads into MiXCR, producing one record per CDR3 protein. Of fewer than 650,000 distinct CDR3 sequences listed, around a fifth were seen once; the top ten hold more than 5.5%. This clonotype was counted many times. The TCR originated in a woman in her late teens or twenties with stable Graves' hyperthyroidism. Some clones in this sample may be carry-over from other donors' samples. The sequenced material came from peripheral blood.

The CDR3 reads CASIPLKRQGETEAFF. CDR3 bases: TGTGCCAGCATCCCCCTCAAACGACAGGGAGAAACTGAAGCTTTCTTT. The chain employs TRBV6-1 and TRBJ1-1; 7 bases line up with TRBD1. Germline loops: CDR1 MNHNS, CDR2 SASEGT. The ends lost 7 bases at V and 5 bases at J; junction bases unmatched: 16. The CDR3 contains 16 residues.